This T cell receptor beta chain comes out of a study of T-cell reconstitution after alpha-beta-depleted transplantation in children. Preparing the TCRbeta library involved the use of unique molecular identifiers. TCRdb redid the calling of the PCR reads with MiXCR, one entry per CDR3 protein. The table lists some 200,000 distinct CDR3 sequences, about 6.8% of them singletons. This clonotype was counted only a few times. The origin of this receptor is a human donor who donated a stem cell graft to a child with Wiskott-Aldrich syndrome. Material: PBMCs from the stem cell graft donor, obtained from the stem cell graft.

The CDR3 bases are TGTGCCAGCAGTCCTACTTGGGGGGCTAACTATGGCTACACCTTC. Translated: CASSPTWGANYGYTF. The chain carries TRBV12-3 or TRBV12-4 and TRBJ1-2; possible D gene TRBD1, 5 bases. The CDR3 spans 15 residues. The V end was cut by 5 bases, the J end by 0 bases, with 13 bases between.